A selection of T cell receptor beta chains follows, all from one sample in a study of cytotoxic CD8 clonotypes in ibrutinib-treated CLL. Produced via immunoSEQ multiplex PCR; TCRdb's table is partial and in-frame only. The table has about 140,000 clones, around 77% seen once. Sample: PBMCs, taken after 12 months of ibrutinib treatment. Receptors were obtained from a human donor with chronic lymphocytic leukemia. The CDR3 runs from the conserved cysteine through the conserved F or W. The order of the fields is clone size, V gene, J gene, D gene, CDR3 protein, CDR3 DNA. The D gene is left open where the match is weak. Not all rows give a size; the values are once, few, many and, for expanded clones, a class.

clone size: -; V gene: TRBV9; J gene: TRBJ2-1; D gene: -; CDR3 protein: CASSGVGNEQFF; CDR3 DNA: TGTGCCAGCAGCGGAGTAGGAAATGAGCAGTTCTTC
clone size: -; V gene: TRBV27; J gene: TRBJ2-1; D gene: TRBD1; CDR3 protein: CASSKGANEQFF; CDR3 DNA: TGTGCCAGCAGCAAGGGGGCTAATGAGCAGTTCTTC
clone size: -; V gene: TRBV27; J gene: TRBJ2-7; D gene: -; CDR3 protein: CASSPSRGYEQYF; CDR3 DNA: TGTGCCAGCAGCCCAAGCAGGGGTTACGAGCAGTACTTC
clone size: -; V gene: TRBV7-6; J gene: TRBJ2-7; D gene: -; CDR3 protein: CASSLQESEQYF; CDR3 DNA: TGTGCCAGCAGCTTACAGGAATCCGAGCAGTACTTC
clone size: once; V gene: TRBV28; J gene: TRBJ2-3; D gene: -; CDR3 protein: CASSLVRALLHRSADTQYF; CDR3 DNA: TGTGCCAGCAGTTTGGTCCGGGCCCTGCTTCACCGGTCCGCAGATACGCAGTATTTT
clone size: -; V gene: TRBV5-4; J gene: TRBJ2-7; D gene: TRBD2; CDR3 protein: CASSLTSVSEQYF; CDR3 DNA: TGTGCCAGCAGCCTGACTAGCGTTTCCGAGCAGTACTTC
clone size: -; V gene: TRBV4-1; J gene: TRBJ2-7; D gene: TRBD1; CDR3 protein: CASSPYSDRASYEQYF; CDR3 DNA: TGCGCCAGCAGCCCATACTCGGACAGGGCGTCCTACGAGCAGTACTTC
clone size: -; V gene: TRBV30; J gene: TRBJ2-3; D gene: TRBD1; CDR3 protein: CAWISDRGPTWDTQYF; CDR3 DNA: TGTGCCTGGATCTCGGACAGGGGGCCAACCTGGGATACGCAGTATTTT
clone size: once; V gene: TRBV7-2; J gene: TRBJ2-5; D gene: -; CDR3 protein: CASSLRENQETQYF; CDR3 DNA: TGTGCCAGCAGCTTAAGAGAAAACCAAGAGACCCAGTACTTC
clone size: few; V gene: TRBV7-2; J gene: TRBJ1-1; D gene: -; CDR3 protein: CASSPQGDTEAFF; CDR3 DNA: TGTGCCAGCAGCCCTCAGGGAGACACTGAAGCTTTCTTT
clone size: -; V gene: TRBV10-3; J gene: TRBJ2-7; D gene: TRBD1; CDR3 protein: CAISESRGLHEQYF; CDR3 DNA: TGTGCCATCAGTGAGAGCAGGGGGTTGCACGAGCAGTACTTC
clone size: -; V gene: TRBV18; J gene: TRBJ1-1; D gene: -; CDR3 protein: CASSPPVGGTSNTEAFF; CDR3 DNA: TGTGCCAGCTCACCCCCCGTTGGGGGCACATCGAACACTGAAGCTTTCTTT
clone size: -; V gene: TRBV7-2; J gene: TRBJ1-2; D gene: -; CDR3 protein: CASNPGGTNYGYTF; CDR3 DNA: TGTGCCAGCAACCCGGGAGGGACTAACTATGGCTACACCTTC
clone size: few; V gene: TRBV28; J gene: TRBJ2-7; D gene: TRBD1; CDR3 protein: CASSLPGTGSYEQYF; CDR3 DNA: TGTGCCAGCAGTTTGCCCGGGACAGGGTCCTACGAGCAGTACTTC
clone size: -; V gene: TRBV27; J gene: TRBJ2-7; D gene: -; CDR3 protein: CASRSGPLFYEQYF; CDR3 DNA: TGTGCCAGCAGATCCGGGCCGCTTTTCTACGAGCAGTACTTC
clone size: -; V gene: TRBV6-5; J gene: TRBJ1-2; D gene: TRBD1; CDR3 protein: CASSWGQNGYTF; CDR3 DNA: TGTGCCAGCAGTTGGGGACAGAATGGCTACACCTTC
clone size: -; V gene: TRBV18; J gene: TRBJ1-3; D gene: TRBD1; CDR3 protein: CASSPDRGVGNTIYF; CDR3 DNA: TGTGCCAGCTCACCGGACAGGGGAGTTGGAAACACCATATATTTT
clone size: few; V gene: TRBV28; J gene: TRBJ1-5; D gene: -; CDR3 protein: CASTDSPINQPQHF; CDR3 DNA: TGTGCCAGCACGGACAGTCCCATCAATCAGCCCCAGCATTTT
clone size: -; V gene: TRBV10-1; J gene: TRBJ1-6; D gene: -; CDR3 protein: CASSESKYGPYNSPLHF; CDR3 DNA: TGCGCCAGCAGTGAGTCGAAGTACGGTCCCTATAATTCACCCCTCCACTTT
clone size: -; V gene: TRBV7-6; J gene: TRBJ1-5; D gene: -; CDR3 protein: CASSLLGDGNQPQHF; CDR3 DNA: TGTGCCAGCAGCTTATTAGGGGATGGGAATCAGCCCCAGCATTTT
clone size: -; V gene: TRBV13; J gene: TRBJ2-7; D gene: -; CDR3 protein: CASSASSYEQYF; CDR3 DNA: TGTGCCAGCAGCGCGAGCTCCTACGAGCAGTACTTC
clone size: -; V gene: TRBV19; J gene: TRBJ2-1; D gene: -; CDR3 protein: CASSIGDVYNEQFF; CDR3 DNA: TGTGCCAGTAGTATAGGGGACGTCTACAATGAGCAGTTCTTC
clone size: -; V gene: TRBV6-5; J gene: TRBJ2-1; D gene: TRBD1; CDR3 protein: CASSGTGGRNEQFF; CDR3 DNA: TGTGCCAGCAGCGGGACAGGGGGGAGAAATGAGCAGTTCTTC
clone size: few; V gene: TRBV2; J gene: TRBJ2-5; D gene: -; CDR3 protein: CASSDPEGRGPRETQYF; CDR3 DNA: TGTGCCAGCAGTGACCCCGAGGGCCGAGGCCCTCGGGAGACCCAGTACTTC